A selection of T cell receptor beta chains follows, all from one sample in a study of blood T cell repertoires in COVID-19. Sequencing used immunoSEQ multiplex PCR; TCRdb keeps in-frame clones, though not all of them. The profile covers about 220,000 clones, with about 80% appearing a single time and approximately 1.4% taken by the ten largest. Sequencing was performed on PBMCs or T cells enriched from blood (not recorded which). The receptors shown here come from a woman aged 40 to 55 with acute COVID-19. Each CDR3 is given without its conserved first and last residue. The D gene is left open where the match is weak.

D gene: TRBD1
V gene: TRBV27
J gene: TRBJ1-1
CDR3 protein: ASSLSGQGAAEAF

D gene: TRBD2
V gene: TRBV4-2
J gene: TRBJ2-7
CDR3 protein: ASSQDTTSGFYEQY

D gene: .
V gene: TRBV30
J gene: TRBJ2-5
CDR3 protein: AWSVSGGWKTQY

D gene: .
V gene: TRBV7-2
J gene: TRBJ2-2
CDR3 protein: ASTNRATGELF

D gene: TRBD1
V gene: TRBV30
J gene: TRBJ2-7
CDR3 protein: AWSEGQGYSNEQY

D gene: .
V gene: TRBV11-2
J gene: TRBJ1-3
CDR3 protein: ASRPDGLSGNTIY

D gene: TRBD2
V gene: TRBV24-1
J gene: TRBJ2-5
CDR3 protein: ATSERGLAGGQKTQY

D gene: TRBD2
V gene: TRBV9
J gene: TRBJ2-1
CDR3 protein: ASSPTSGSYHNEQF

D gene: TRBD1
V gene: TRBV5-4
J gene: TRBJ1-4
CDR3 protein: ASSWTGGGNEKLF

D gene: TRBD2
V gene: TRBV6-4
J gene: TRBJ2-7
CDR3 protein: ASSDSGAGLAGYEQY

D gene: .
V gene: TRBV4-1
J gene: TRBJ2-1
CDR3 protein: ASSHAAIGSYNEQF

D gene: TRBD1
V gene: TRBV3-1/TRBV3-2
J gene: TRBJ2-2
CDR3 protein: ASSRQTGVTGGELF

D gene: TRBD1
V gene: TRBV18
J gene: TRBJ1-1
CDR3 protein: ASSPDRVEAF

D gene: TRBD1
V gene: TRBV6-5
J gene: TRBJ1-5
CDR3 protein: ASSLDRDNQPQH

D gene: .
V gene: TRBV9
J gene: TRBJ1-6
CDR3 protein: ASSTSLGRDSPLH

D gene: TRBD1
V gene: TRBV28
J gene: TRBJ1-5
CDR3 protein: ASRAGQGNQPQH

D gene: TRBD2
V gene: TRBV7-6
J gene: TRBJ2-3
CDR3 protein: ASSLGLPSTDTQY

D gene: .
V gene: TRBV29-1
J gene: TRBJ2-1
CDR3 protein: SVESFETDYNEQF

D gene: TRBD1
V gene: TRBV6-2/TRBV6-3
J gene: TRBJ1-1
CDR3 protein: ASSYSRDRIMNTEAF

D gene: .
V gene: TRBV6-5
J gene: TRBJ2-7
CDR3 protein: ASSYARVRDGYEQY

D gene: .
V gene: TRBV29-1
J gene: TRBJ2-7
CDR3 protein: SVWDSSRTSYEQY

D gene: .
V gene: TRBV4-3
J gene: TRBJ2-4
CDR3 protein: ASSQDGRGGNIQY

D gene: .
V gene: TRBV30
J gene: TRBJ1-2
CDR3 protein: AWRRATNYGYT

D gene: TRBD2
V gene: TRBV7-3
J gene: TRBJ2-3
CDR3 protein: ASSLSLRGSSDTQY

D gene: TRBD2
V gene: TRBV7-8
J gene: TRBJ2-7
CDR3 protein: ASSFVGTSSTFTYEQY

D gene: .
V gene: TRBV7-2
J gene: TRBJ2-7
CDR3 protein: ASSLNWRASSYEQY

D gene: TRBD1
V gene: TRBV7-2
J gene: TRBJ1-1
CDR3 protein: ASSFKQGFTEAF

D gene: TRBD2
V gene: TRBV6-5
J gene: TRBJ2-1
CDR3 protein: ASSYTSVFYNEQF

D gene: TRBD1
V gene: TRBV4-2
J gene: TRBJ1-3
CDR3 protein: ASSQAGTEERNTIY

D gene: TRBD2
V gene: TRBV7-3
J gene: TRBJ2-2
CDR3 protein: ASSHPGGGGSGELF

D gene: TRBD1
V gene: TRBV3-1/TRBV3-2
J gene: TRBJ1-2
CDR3 protein: ASSPGTDPSFDYGYT

D gene: .
V gene: TRBV2
J gene: TRBJ2-1
CDR3 protein: ASSGLARNEQF

D gene: .
V gene: TRBV9
J gene: TRBJ1-2
CDR3 protein: ASSPRGGHGYT

D gene: .
V gene: TRBV15
J gene: TRBJ1-4
CDR3 protein: ATSREGSGELF

D gene: TRBD1
V gene: TRBV6-1
J gene: TRBJ2-3
CDR3 protein: ASSEWGQGTDTQY

D gene: .
V gene: TRBV5-6
J gene: TRBJ2-5
CDR3 protein: ASSLSPQETQY

D gene: TRBD2
V gene: TRBV19
J gene: TRBJ2-1
CDR3 protein: ASSQRGNNEQF

D gene: .
V gene: TRBV2
J gene: TRBJ2-2
CDR3 protein: ASSDRRKGVGGELF

D gene: TRBD2
V gene: TRBV2
J gene: TRBJ2-3
CDR3 protein: ASAPGLAGETTQY

D gene: .
V gene: TRBV28
J gene: TRBJ1-1
CDR3 protein: ASSSRWGVMNTEAF

D gene: .
V gene: TRBV19
J gene: TRBJ1-5
CDR3 protein: ATGLYSNQPQH

D gene: TRBD2
V gene: TRBV5-1
J gene: TRBJ2-5
CDR3 protein: ASSFRSSGRGETQY

D gene: TRBD1
V gene: TRBV4-2
J gene: TRBJ2-2
CDR3 protein: ASSQARTGYDGELF

D gene: .
V gene: TRBV9
J gene: TRBJ2-3
CDR3 protein: ASSANTDTQY

D gene: .
V gene: TRBV15
J gene: TRBJ2-2
CDR3 protein: ATSRDIQGSTGELF

D gene: TRBD2
V gene: TRBV4-3
J gene: TRBJ2-4
CDR3 protein: ASSQEPLAGGRGKNIQY

D gene: TRBD2
V gene: TRBV5-1
J gene: TRBJ2-7
CDR3 protein: ASSDRLAGESYEQY

D gene: .
V gene: TRBV5-1
J gene: TRBJ1-4
CDR3 protein: ASSLLRQAGEKLF

D gene: .
V gene: TRBV27
J gene: TRBJ1-2
CDR3 protein: ASSSLQGSSYGYT

D gene: .
V gene: TRBV7-2
J gene: TRBJ2-3
CDR3 protein: ASSLLYLHEGFGNTQY

D gene: TRBD2
V gene: TRBV6-5
J gene: TRBJ2-3
CDR3 protein: ASSYGISGRADTQY

D gene: .
V gene: TRBV7-9
J gene: TRBJ2-7
CDR3 protein: ASSLLADEQY

D gene: .
V gene: TRBV27
J gene: TRBJ1-2
CDR3 protein: ASRDWAYGYT

D gene: TRBD2
V gene: TRBV7-9
J gene: TRBJ2-2
CDR3 protein: ASSLKRENTGELF

D gene: TRBD1
V gene: TRBV18
J gene: TRBJ1-4
CDR3 protein: ASSPMGQINEKLF

D gene: .
V gene: TRBV6-5
J gene: TRBJ2-4
CDR3 protein: ASSYSSMVKNIQY

D gene: .
V gene: TRBV2
J gene: TRBJ1-5
CDR3 protein: ASSGGVQPQH